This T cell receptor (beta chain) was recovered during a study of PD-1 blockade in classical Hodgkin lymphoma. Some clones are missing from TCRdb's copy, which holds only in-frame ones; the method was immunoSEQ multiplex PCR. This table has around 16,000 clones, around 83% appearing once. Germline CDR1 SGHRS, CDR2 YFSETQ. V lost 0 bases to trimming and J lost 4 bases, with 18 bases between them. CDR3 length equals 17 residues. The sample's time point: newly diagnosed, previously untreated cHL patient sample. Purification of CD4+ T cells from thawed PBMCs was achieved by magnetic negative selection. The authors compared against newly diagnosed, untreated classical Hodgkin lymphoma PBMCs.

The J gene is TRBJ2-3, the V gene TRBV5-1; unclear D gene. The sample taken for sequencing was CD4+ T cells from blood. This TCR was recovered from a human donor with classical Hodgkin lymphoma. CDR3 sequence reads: CASSLVGPLLRPDTQYF. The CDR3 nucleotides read TGCGCCAGCAGCTTGGTTGGCCCCTTATTAAGGCCAGATACGCAGTATTTT.